This T cell receptor beta chain was found in a study of CD8+CD57+ T cells in acquired aplastic anemia. Study information: The average for DNA from sorted CD4+ and CD8+ cells was roughly 3 ug.

This CDR3 region has 12 residues. Germline lookup yields CDR1 SGHDT and CDR2 YYEEEE. With 2 bases removed from V and 6 bases from J, the gap between germline ends came to 8 bases. For CDR3 and TCR beta VDJ profiling, genomic DNA was the template used. TCRdb passed the reads through MiXCR, listing each CDR3 protein once. This sample has 450,000 to 600,000 distinct CDR3 sequences, with roughly 34% found just once. Study findings and constraints: Patients and controls were not found to differ significantly in CD8+ Simpson's diversity. Patients and controls had in common approximately 30 CD8+ CDR3 sequences.

Previously, flow cytometry had revealed CD8+CD57+ cell expansion in the patients chosen for sequencing. The patients all had a severe acquired aplastic anemia diagnosis. This clonotype was seen a few times. The antigen is undetermined. Sequenced input: sorted CD4+, CD8+, or CD8+CD57+ T cells (not recorded which) from PBMCs. V is TRBV5-6 and J is TRBJ1-2; D call uncertain. The TCR comes from a human donor with aplastic anemia. CDR3 in DNA: TGTGCCAGCAGCTTAACCTTCGATGGCTACACCTTC. Its protein is CASSLTFDGYTF. Looking up the rest from reference TRBV5-6 and TRBJ1-2 gives the full variable domain: DAGVTQSPTHLIKTRGQQVTLRCSPKSGHDTVSWYQQALGQGPQFIFQYYEEEERQRGNFPDRFSGHQFPNYSSELNVNALLLGDSALYLCASSLTFDGYTFGSGTRLTVV.